The 31 T cell receptor beta chains below all came from one sample that was sequenced in a study of T-cell reconstitution after alpha-beta-depleted transplantation in children. Molecular barcoding with unique molecular identifiers was used for the TCRbeta library. TCRdb reprocessed the PCR reads with MiXCR, giving one entry per CDR3 protein. Altogether roughly 500,000 distinct CDR3 sequences are present, about 17% being singletons, with the ten largest covering about 3.1%. The starting material was PBMCs from the stem cell graft donor, obtained from the stem cell graft. These receptors all come from a human donor who donated a stem cell graft to a child with acute lymphoblastic leukemia.

This clonotype has a handful of counts. The chain combines TRBV6-5 with TRBJ2-5, with TRBD1 as a possible D gene (6 bases). CDR1 and CDR2 from the germline V gene are MNHEY and SVGAGI. The CDR3 is 13 residues long. V was trimmed by 2 bases and J by 2 bases, leaving 6 bases between them. CDR3 sequence reads: CASSYGQQETQYF. The CDR3, as DNA: TGTGCCAGCAGTTACGGACAGCAAGAGACCCAGTACTTC.

This clonotype was observed a handful of times. The chain couples TRBV29-1 to TRBJ1-4; D is possibly TRBD1 (6 bases). Trimming took off 6 bases at V and 4 bases at J, with 18 bases between the two ends. The length of the CDR3 is 15 residues. Germline V lookup: CDR1 SQVTM, CDR2 ANQGSEA. The CDR3 spells CSVVGTPENNEKLFF. CDR3 in DNA: TGCAGCGTGGTCGGGACACCTGAAAATAATGAAAAACTGTTTTTT.

The chain couples TRBV29-1 to TRBJ2-3, with D perhaps matching TRBD1 (6 bases). V was trimmed by 7 bases and J by 3 bases, leaving 14 bases between them. The V gene's germline CDR1 is SQVTM and CDR2 ANQGSEA. The CDR3 consists of 13 residues. Here the CDR3 DNA reads TGCAGCGCGGGCAGGGGAACTACAGATACGCAGTATTTT. Its translation: CSAGRGTTDTQYF.

This clonotype was counted a single time. The V and J genes are TRBV7-2 and TRBJ2-1, with no clear D. Trimming cost V 1 base and J 9 bases, with 16 bases left between them. Looked up from germline, CDR1 is SGHTA and CDR2 is FQGNSA. CDR3 length: 15 residues. The CDR3 protein is CASSLGPGLNSEQFF. The DNA for the CDR3 is TGTGCCAGCAGCTTAGGGCCTGGCCTGAATAGTGAGCAGTTCTTC.

This sequence joins TRBV23-1 and TRBJ2-1, with D perhaps given as TRBD1 or TRBD2 (5 bases each). Being an ORF, TRBV23-1 has a function that is uncertain. There are 14 residues in the CDR3. Deletions cut 8 bases from V and 5 bases from J, with 16 bases between. Here the CDR3 reads CASRRVGVHNEQFF. The CDR3 DNA is TGCGCCAGCCGGCGGGTGGGGGTCCACAATGAGCAGTTCTTC.

The CDR3 DNA sequence: TGTGCCACCAGTGATTTCCGTCAGGGCGGGGAGCAGTTCTTC. As protein: CATSDFRQGGEQFF. V and J are TRBV24-1 and TRBJ2-1, with D possibly being TRBD1 or TRBD2 (5 bases each). V lost 1 base and J lost 10, with 13 bases in between. Germline CDR1 is KGHDR and CDR2 is SFDVKD. This CDR3 is 14 amino acids long.

A few counts support this clonotype. This chain links TRBV11-1 with TRBJ2-1; the D is unclear. This CDR3 has 19 residues. The germline V gene encodes CDR1 SGHAT and CDR2 FQDESV (reference sequence). The V and J ends lost 5 bases and 0 bases respectively, with 23 bases between them. CDR3 region: CASSRTSYNPANSYNEQFF. The CDR3 nucleotides are TGTGCCAGCAGCCGGACCTCGTATAATCCGGCCAACTCCTACAATGAGCAGTTCTTC.

V usage is TRBV21-1 and J usage is TRBJ2-3; whether TRBD1, the table's D call, matches the DNA was not checked. TRBV21-1 is tagged as a pseudogene. The CDR3 has 14 amino acids. The CDR3 is CASSKDRAGDTQYF. In DNA form, the CDR3 reads TGTGCCAGCAGCAAAGACAGGGCAGGCGATACGCAGTATTTT.

This clonotype was seen more than once but under ten times. The rearrangement uses TRBV20-1 and TRBJ2-2; 13 nucleotides align to TRBD2. Germline CDR1 and CDR2: DFQATT and SNEGSKA (reference sequence). J lost 5 bases, V lost 0 bases, and 9 bases had no gene match. The CDR3 extends over 18 amino acids. This CDR3 is CSARDQLAGGPGTGELFF. In nucleotides, the CDR3 is TGCAGTGCTAGAGATCAACTAGCGGGAGGGCCGGGAACCGGGGAGCTGTTTTTT.

This clonotype has just a few counts. J is TRBJ2-7 and V is TRBV9, with 9 bases lining up with TRBD2. The CDR3 extends over 15 amino acids. V lost 0 bases and J lost 4; bases outside the gene matches: 5. From germline, CDR1 is SGDLS and CDR2 YYNGEE. The CDR3 region is CASSVVWTSEYEQYF. The CDR3 DNA reads TGTGCCAGCAGCGTAGTGTGGACTAGCGAATACGAGCAGTACTTC.

V gene TRBV4-1 combines with J gene TRBJ2-1, with D unresolved. Trimming pared 2 bases from V and 8 bases from J, leaving 16 bases between. The CDR3 has 15 amino acids. Looked up from germline, CDR1 is MGHRA and CDR2 is YSYEKL. The CDR3 loop is CASSQPTTLSDEQFF. CDR3 bases: TGCGCCAGCAGCCAACCGACGACCCTTTCGGATGAGCAGTTCTTC.

The chain employs TRBV7-3 and TRBJ2-1; D is unresolved. Deletions cut 5 bases from V and 2 bases from J, with 16 bases between. The CDR3 is made up of 16 amino acids. Germline CDR1 SGHTA, CDR2 FQGTGA. CDR3 DNA: TGTGCCAGCAGCCGACAAAGCCCTCCACCCTACAATGAGCAGTTCTTC. It yields the protein CASSRQSPPPYNEQFF.

The chain couples TRBV12-3 or TRBV12-4 to TRBJ2-1, with D unclear. The V and J ends lost 6 bases and 4 bases respectively, with 16 bases between them. The CDR3 totals 15 residues. CDR3 sequence reads: CASSWLRMGYNEQFF. The DNA for the CDR3 is TGTGCCAGCAGCTGGCTAAGGATGGGGTACAATGAGCAGTTCTTC.

This clonotype turned up a few times. The chain couples TRBV7-9 to TRBJ1-2, with 10 bases that match TRBD1. The germline V gene has CDR1 SEHNR and CDR2 FQNEAQ (reference sequence). Trimming at V came to 5 bases and at J to 5 bases, leaving 5 bases not matched to a gene. The CDR3 contains 14 residues. CDR3 residues: CASSRGQGVYGYTF. CDR3 DNA sequence: TGTGCCAGCAGCAGAGGACAGGGGGTATATGGCTACACCTTC.

This clonotype was counted only a few times. The chain couples TRBV11-2 to TRBJ2-3, with 9 bases identical to TRBD2. Germline V gene lookup returns CDR1 SGHAT and CDR2 FQNNGV. The CDR3 spans 17 residues. V trimming: 5 bases; J trimming: 5 bases; junction bases outside the gene matches: 14. The CDR3, as DNA: TGTGCCAGCAGCCCGCGGGCGGGAGGGGCCCACGGAGATACGCAGTATTTT. It encodes CASSPRAGGAHGDTQYF.

In its sample, this clonotype was seen a few times. This chain joins TRBV5-1 and TRBJ1-1, with D possibly being TRBD1 (5 bases). V lost 3 bases and J 1 base, leaving 19 bases between the germline ends. The CDR3 is 17 amino acids. Per the germline V gene, CDR1 is SGHRS and CDR2 is YFSETQ. The CDR3 sequence: CASSSPTGGQGNTEAFF. CDR3 sequence (DNA): TGCGCCAGCAGCTCGCCTACGGGAGGCCAGGGGAACACTGAAGCTTTCTTT.

CDR3 residues: CASAFLAGGEGNSYNEQFF. The CDR3 DNA reads TGTGCCAGCGCCTTTTTGGCGGGAGGGGAAGGTAACTCCTACAATGAGCAGTTCTTC. This chain links TRBV12-3 or TRBV12-4 with TRBJ2-1, with 9 bases fitting TRBD2. The ends lost 8 bases at V and 0 bases at J; junction bases unmatched: 17. The CDR3 spans 19 residues.

The sample holds a few counts of this clonotype. The rearrangement links TRBV29-1 to TRBJ2-7, with 8 bases aligning to TRBD1. CDR3 length: 15 amino acids. Trimming cost V 1 base and J 3 bases; bases outside gene matches: 8. The germline gives CDR1 SQVTM, CDR2 ANQGSEA. This CDR3 is CSVEVVGTGDYEQYF. The CDR3 DNA sequence: TGCAGCGTTGAAGTGGTTGGGACAGGTGACTACGAGCAGTACTTC.

The CDR3 DNA is TGCGCCAGCAGCCCCCAGGTAGGGACCGGGGAGCTGTTTTTT. It codes for CASSPQVGTGELFF. V usage is TRBV5-1 and J usage is TRBJ2-2; unclear D gene. The V gene's germline CDR1 is SGHRS and CDR2 YFSETQ. Trimming removed 4 bases at V and 5 bases at J, with 12 bases between. This CDR3 is 14 amino acids long.

The V and J genes are TRBV19 and TRBJ2-7; 7 bases fit TRBD2. The CDR3 consists of 16 residues. Germline V gene lookup returns CDR1 LNHDA and CDR2 SQIVND (reference sequence). CDR3: CASQTSISGHSYEQYF. CDR3 nucleotide sequence: TGTGCTTCCCAAACCTCAATTAGCGGGCACTCCTACGAGCAGTACTTC. Based on the CDR3 plus reference TRBV19 and TRBJ2-7, the full variable domain is DGGITQSPKYLFRKEGQNVTLSCEQNLNHDAMYWYRQDPGQGLRLIYYSQIVNDFQKGDIAEGYSVSREKKESFPLTVTSAQKNPTAFYLCASQTSISGHSYEQYFGPGTRLTVT.

There are a few counts of this clonotype. The V call is TRBV29-1, the J call TRBJ1-2; D may be TRBD1 (5 bases). This CDR3 comprises 12 residues. V was trimmed by 5 bases and J by 2 bases, leaving 9 bases between them. Germline V gene lookup returns CDR1 SQVTM and CDR2 ANQGSEA. Here the CDR3 reads CSVRSGNYGYTF. The CDR3 DNA sequence: TGCAGCGTTCGGTCAGGGAACTATGGCTACACCTTC. The full variable domain, in which reference TRBV29-1 and TRBJ1-2 provide the parts outside the CDR3, is SAVISQKPSRDICQRGTSLTIQCQVDSQVTMMFWYRQQPGQSLTLIATANQGSEATYESGFVIDKFPISRPNLTFSTLTVSNMSPEDSSIYLCSVRSGNYGYTFGSGTRLTVV.

In this sample, this clonotype turned up a few times. The CDR3 protein is CASSLTTGDAYGYTF. The CDR3 DNA sequence: TGCGCCAGCAGCTTGACCACAGGCGATGCCTATGGCTACACCTTC. V is TRBV5-1 and J is TRBJ1-2, with D perhaps matching TRBD1 (5 bases). Germline assignment: CDR1 SGHRS and CDR2 YFSETQ. Trimming took off 1 base at V and 4 bases at J, with 14 bases between the two ends. This CDR3 has 15 residues.

The chain carries TRBV10-3 and TRBJ2-7; D is ambiguous. CDR1 is ENHRY, CDR2 SYGVKD, per germline. With 0 bases removed from V and 2 bases from J, the gap between germline ends came to 5 bases. This CDR3 contains 13 residues. The CDR3 bases are TGTGCCATCAGTGAGTCGGGTCCCTACGAGCAGTACTTC. Translated: CAISESGPYEQYF.

This clonotype was observed a few times. CDR3 in amino acids: CASSAYRETEAFF. The CDR3 region has the DNA TGTGCCAGCAGCGCCTACAGGGAAACTGAAGCTTTCTTT. The rearrangement uses TRBV9 and TRBJ1-1, with D perhaps matching TRBD1 (6 bases). Between the trimmed V and J ends, which lost 3 bases and 5 bases, there was a span of 11 bases. Per the germline V gene, CDR1 is SGDLS and CDR2 is YYNGEE. CDR3 length: 13 amino acids.

This clonotype has more than one count but fewer than ten. The chain couples TRBV12-3 or TRBV12-4 to TRBJ1-4, with unresolved D. CDR3 size: 14 residues. Between the trimmed V and J ends, which lost 8 bases and 8 bases, there was a span of 18 bases. This CDR3 is CASERGGFGEKLFF. The CDR3 coding sequence is TGTGCCAGCGAGCGTGGAGGGTTCGGCGAAAAACTGTTTTTT.

This clonotype was seen more than once but under ten times. V and J are TRBV12-3 or TRBV12-4 and TRBJ2-2; 7 bases are shared with TRBD1. The junction had 4 bases not matched to a gene; V was cut back by 5 bases and J by 1 base. The CDR3 has 15 residues. The CDR3 loop is CASSTGQENTGELFF. The DNA for the CDR3 is TGTGCCAGCAGTACAGGACAGGAGAACACCGGGGAGCTGTTTTTT.

This rearrangement joins TRBV11-1 to TRBJ2-2; 13 nucleotides agree with TRBD2. V lost 4 bases and J lost 0; bases outside the gene matches: 8. Germline values: CDR1 SGHAT, CDR2 FQDESV (reference sequence). This CDR3 contains 19 residues. The CDR3 reads CASSSGLAGVSSNTGELFF. In DNA form, the CDR3 reads TGTGCCAGCAGCTCAGGACTAGCGGGAGTATCCTCGAACACCGGGGAGCTGTTTTTT.

The chain joins TRBV6-2 or TRBV6-3 to TRBJ2-7; D unclear. Germline V CDR1 and CDR2: MNHEY, SVGEGT. The CDR3 runs 14 residues. V dropped 3 bases and J dropped 0 bases, with 9 bases sitting between them. The CDR3: CASSYTASSYEQYF. The CDR3, as DNA: TGTGCCAGCAGTTATACAGCGTCCTCCTACGAGCAGTACTTC.

A few counts support this clonotype. This chain uses TRBV3-1 with TRBJ2-1; D is unresolved. Deletions cut 1 base from V and 0 bases from J, with 10 bases between. The germline V gene has CDR1 LGHDT and CDR2 YNNKEL (reference sequence). The CDR3 has 16 amino acids. The CDR3 loop reads CASSQVMWGSYNEQFF. CDR3 bases: TGTGCCAGCAGCCAAGTTATGTGGGGCTCCTACAATGAGCAGTTCTTC.

The chain links TRBV18 to TRBJ2-5; 7 bases line up with TRBD1. J was trimmed by 6 bases and V by 2 bases; bases with no gene match: 6. The CDR3 has 14 amino acids. CDR1 is KGHSH, CDR2 LQKENI, per germline. This chain's CDR3 is CASSPRDSVKTQYF. As DNA, the CDR3 is TGTGCCAGCTCACCAAGGGACAGCGTGAAGACCCAGTACTTC.

This clonotype was seen ten or more times. The V call is TRBV28, the J call TRBJ2-1; TRBD2 is a possible D gene (6 bases). With 8 bases removed from V and 10 bases from J, the gap between germline ends came to 21 bases. This CDR3 contains 14 residues. Per germline, CDR1 MDHEN and CDR2 SYDVKM. CDR3 nucleotide sequence: TGTGCCAGCTCCCCGGGACTGCCGTCGTTAGAGCAGTTCTTC. Amino acids: CASSPGLPSLEQFF.